This paragraph covers one T cell receptor beta chain sequence. This clonotype has a handful of counts. It has no known antigen specificity. No much larger clonotype is one base removed from it; base qualities were not supplied. The instrument was an Illumina HiSeq 2500. Quantitative 5'-RACE with molecular barcodes was used to prepare TCR beta libraries. Regarding the original processing steps: A new computational method, built on a probabilistic model of VDJ rearrangement, was used to identify disease-linked TCR variants. TCRdb's own reprocessing of the public reads used fastp at Q25 and MiXCR and kept productive beta chains. All rows with the same CDR3 protein become a single entry with the most common DNA and genes. None of the V and J calls come from the authors' own analysis; TCRdb made them. The sample table holds about 420,000 distinct CDR3 sequences, of which approximately 20% were seen once. About 17% of the sample is taken by the ten largest.

The sample belongs to a study of CD8 T cells in ankylosing spondylitis (dated by TCRdb to 2017 to 2019). Regarding the complete study: The study set out to find disease-linked TCR variants by profiling T cell receptor beta repertoires in ankylosing spondylitis patients and healthy donors. Samples of peripheral blood were taken, and for ankylosing spondylitis patients, synovial fluid was collected as well. The whole study cohort included over 85 healthy donors and under 30 ankylosing spondylitis patients. Broad study findings and their caveats: The disease-linked clones were reported to be significantly enriched in matched synovial fluid samples from ankylosing spondylitis patients. A TCR beta motif made up of several highly homologous amino acid variants appeared to be characteristic of blood from ankylosing spondylitis patients. Some TCR beta motif variants had previously been reported in synovial fluid and blood of reactive arthritis patients, which suggested common disease-initiation mechanisms. In peripheral blood, the disease-linked clones were found at relatively low frequencies and had a CD8+ phenotype.

Sample: blood, either unsorted or a sorted T cell fraction (not recorded which). This TCR came from a male donor with ankylosing spondylitis.

The CDR3 loop reads CATNRDENTEAFF. The DNA reads as follows: TGTGCCACTAACCGGGACGAGAACACTGAAGCTTTCTTT. The chain couples TRBV12-3 or TRBV12-4 to TRBJ1-1; possibly the D gene is TRBD1, per 5 matching bases. V gives up 10 bases and J gives up 1 base, and the segment between their germline ends measures 13 bases. The CDR3 has 13 amino acids, counting the end cysteine and phenylalanine. Solely the CDR3 DNA is kept, with 39 bases framed from the first base.